The 26 T cell receptor beta chains in this list originate from one sample, sequenced in a study of CD8+CD57+ T cells in acquired aplastic anemia. Genomic DNA served as template for TCR beta VDJ and CDR3 profiling. TCRdb re-analysed the reads in MiXCR, keeping a single row per CDR3 protein. The table shows 100,000 to 150,000 distinct CDR3 sequences, with about half occurring only once. Sample: sorted CD4+, CD8+, or CD8+CD57+ T cells (not recorded which) from PBMCs. These TCRs come from a human donor in good health, serving as a control.

As concerns this clonotype: A much larger clone lies a single base off, so this may be a read error. The genes are TRBV5-1 and TRBJ2-1; possibly TRBD1 or TRBD2 for D (6 bases each). Trimming took 8 bases from V and 11 from J, leaving 20 bases between them. The CDR3 extends over 13 amino acids. Germline V gene data show CDR1 as SGHRS and CDR2 as YFSETQ. CDR3 loop: CASYREGGTKQFF. CDR3 DNA: TGCGCCAGTTACCGCGAGGGGGGCACTAAGCAGTTCTTC.

The CDR3 is CSVERAGGEGYTF. In DNA, the CDR3 is TGCAGCGTTGAACGCGCAGGGGGAGAAGGCTACACCTTC. This chain links TRBV29-1 with TRBJ1-2, with 7 bases matching TRBD1. Germline loops: CDR1 SQVTM, CDR2 ANQGSEA. J lost 8 bases, V lost 2 bases, and 8 bases had no gene match. This CDR3 is 13 amino acids long.

The chain couples TRBV15 to TRBJ1-1; a weak D match, TRBD1 (6 bases). CDR3 length: 15 amino acids. V lost 6 bases, J lost 1 base, and 15 bases lay in between. Germline V gives CDR1 LNHNV, CDR2 YYDKDF (reference sequence). CDR3 in amino acids: CATRRTGSRNTEAFF. CDR3 DNA sequence: TGTGCCACCAGAAGAACAGGGTCGAGGAACACTGAAGCTTTCTTT. Together with reference TRBV15 and TRBJ1-1, the CDR3 gives the full variable domain: DAMVIQNPRYQVTQFGKPVTLSCSQTLNHNVMYWYQQKSSQAPKLLFHYYDKDFNNEADTPDNFQSRRPNTSFCFLDIRSPGLGDTAMYLCATRRTGSRNTEAFFGQGTRLTVV.

This clonotype has a count of ten or more. The rearrangement joins TRBV10-3 to TRBJ2-3; 13 bases are shared with TRBD2. The V gene end was trimmed by 6 bases and the J gene end by 4 bases; junction bases not matched to a gene: 4. The CDR3 runs 15 residues. The germline gives CDR1 ENHRY, CDR2 SYGVKD. As DNA, the CDR3 is TGTGCCATCAGCATGACTAGCGGGGGGTCAGATACGCAGTATTTT. As protein: CAISMTSGGSDTQYF.

V is TRBV7-6 and J is TRBJ2-7, with D unresolved. Germline-derived CDR1 and CDR2 are SGHVS and FNYEAQ. Trimming pared 1 base from V and 1 base from J, leaving 8 bases between. This CDR3 contains 14 residues. CDR3 bases: TGTGCCAGCAGCTTAGGGGCGTTGTCCTACGAGCAGTACTTC. Encoded protein: CASSLGALSYEQYF.

About this clonotype itself: One end of the junction fails to match germline, which may point to a read error. The V gene is TRBV10-3, the J gene TRBJ1-3, with D perhaps TRBD1 (6 bases). CDR1 is ENHRY and CDR2 is SYGVKD in the germline V gene. The CDR3 loop spans 17 amino acids. DNA for the CDR3: TGTGCCAGCAGTGAGGCCCGAGGAGGGGGGTATGGAAACACCATATATTTT. This gives the protein CASSEARGGGYGNTIYF.

This clonotype was seen just once. This chain links TRBV24-1 with TRBJ2-3, with 9 bases lining up with TRBD1. Trimming removed 4 bases from V and 3 bases from J; junction bases left unmatched: 4. Germline assignment: CDR1 KGHDR and CDR2 SFDVKD. The CDR3 length is 15 residues. The CDR3 DNA reads TGTGCCACCAGTGACAACAGGGGGCGAACAGATACGCAGTATTTT. This encodes CATSDNRGRTDTQYF.

This clonotype was detected ten times or more. CDR3 amino acids: CASSEATGKYGYTF. CDR3 bases: TGTGCCAGCAGTGAGGCGACAGGGAAATATGGCTACACCTTC. The rearrangement joins TRBV6-1 to TRBJ1-2; 7 bases align to TRBD1. The CDR3 has 14 residues. The germline gives CDR1 MNHNS, CDR2 SASEGT. After removal of 3 bases from V and 5 bases from J, the junction contained 6 bases not matched to a gene.

The chain uses TRBV14 and TRBJ1-3; 10 bases are shared with TRBD1. V was clipped by 3 bases and J by 2 bases; unmatched bases: 1. CDR1 and CDR2 from the germline V gene are SGHDN and FVKESK. The length of the CDR3 is 15 residues. As DNA, the CDR3 is TGTGCCAGCAGCCACGGGACAGGGGCTGGAAACACCATATATTTT. Its protein is CASSHGTGAGNTIYF.

This clonotype has a handful of counts. The chain couples TRBV7-8 to TRBJ1-3; D gene unclear. V lost 1 base and J 9 bases, leaving 7 bases between the germline ends. Germline V gives CDR1 SGHVS, CDR2 FQNEAQ. This CDR3 has 12 amino acids. The CDR3 DNA sequence: TGTGCCAGCAGCTTAGAAGGGAGCACCATATATTTT. Its translation: CASSLEGSTIYF.

Only a few counts were recorded for this clonotype. J is TRBJ1-1 and V is TRBV7-3; D gene uncertain. This CDR3 spans 16 amino acids. V lost 4 bases, J lost 3 bases, and 18 bases lay in between. CDR1 SGHTA and CDR2 FQGTGA come from the germline V gene. CDR3 coding DNA: TGTGCCAGCAGCTCCGACGCGAGTACAGCGGACACTGAAGCTTTCTTT. This sequence encodes CASSSDASTADTEAFF. The full variable domain, with the rest looked up from reference TRBV7-3 and TRBJ1-1, is GAGVSQTPSNKVTEKGKYVELRCDPISGHTALYWYRQSLGQGPEFLIYFQGTGAADDSGLPNDRFFAVRPEGSVSTLKIQRTERGDSAVYLCASSSDASTADTEAFFGQGTRLTVV.

This sequence joins TRBV10-3 and TRBJ2-7; 10 nucleotides agree with TRBD2. The germline CDR1 and CDR2 sequences are ENHRY and SYGVKD. The CDR3 sequence is 15 residues long. The V and J ends lost 10 bases and 6 bases, in that order; junction bases with no gene match: 15. The CDR3 region is CASTSGGAKSSEQYF. The CDR3, as DNA: TGTGCCAGCACAAGCGGGGGGGCGAAGTCATCCGAGCAGTACTTC.

The chain combines TRBV29-1 with TRBJ2-3; a weak D match, TRBD1 (5 bases). This CDR3 region has 15 residues. Germline V gene sequence: CDR1 SQVTM, CDR2 ANQGSEA. The chain's CDR3 is CSARRSGISTDTQYF. In DNA, the CDR3 is TGCAGTGCTAGAAGGTCAGGGATTAGCACAGATACGCAGTATTTT.

This clonotype occurred once. V gene TRBV10-2 combines with J gene TRBJ1-5, with no clear D. Germline loops: CDR1 WSHSY, CDR2 SAAADI. The ends were cut back, 0 bases at V and 7 bases at J, with 4 bases in the middle. The CDR3 loop spans 12 amino acids. CDR3 DNA sequence: TGCGCCAGCAGTGAGTCGGGCCAGCCCCAGCATTTT. This sequence encodes CASSESGQPQHF.

In its sample, this clonotype was seen many times. The gene calls are TRBV6-5 and TRBJ1-2; unclear D gene. The V gene lost 0 bases and the J gene lost 8 bases, with 13 bases spanning the gap. Germline values: CDR1 MNHEY, CDR2 SVGAGI. The CDR3 is 14 amino acids. CDR3 DNA sequence: TGTGCCAGCAGTTACTCGAGTACCGGGTTAGGCTACACCTTC. This translates into CASSYSSTGLGYTF.

The CDR3 protein is CASRWTSGGAFSYEQYF. The CDR3, as DNA: TGTGCCAGCAGGTGGACTAGCGGGGGGGCCTTCTCCTACGAGCAGTACTTC. The chain employs TRBV11-2 and TRBJ2-5; TRBD2 matches 15 bases. The DNA end is a closer match to TRBJ2-7, so the J assignment may be wrong. In germline, CDR1 is SGHAT, CDR2 FQNNGV. The CDR3 sequence is 17 residues long.

This clonotype was recorded once. This rearrangement joins TRBV29-1 to TRBJ1-1; 8 nucleotides line up with TRBD1. The CDR3 is 14 residues long. V was pared by 3 bases and J by 0 bases, with 3 bases of the junction left unmatched. Germline V CDR1 and CDR2: SQVTM, ANQGSEA. The CDR3 DNA is TGCAGCGTTGAGAGGACAGGGTTGAACACTGAAGCTTTCTTT. This sequence encodes CSVERTGLNTEAFF.

The chain has TRBV30 and TRBJ1-1; D is possibly TRBD1 (5 bases). Germline V CDR1 and CDR2: GTSNPN, SVGIG (reference sequence). CDR3 length equals 11 residues. V was cut by 5 bases and J by 7 bases, with 11 bases left in between. In DNA, the CDR3 is TGTGCCTGGGAATACACAGGTGAAGCTTTCTTT. It encodes CAWEYTGEAFF.

In this sample, this clonotype turned up once. The CDR3 does not end in the conserved phenylalanine or tryptophan, so this is likely a read error. J is TRBJ2-1 and V is TRBV29-1, with TRBD2 matching over 10 bases. CDR3 size: 17 residues. J lost 4 bases, V lost 1 base, and 10 bases had no gene match. CDR1 SQVTM and CDR2 ANQGSEA come from the germline V gene. The CDR3 sequence is CSVEGSIAGGLYNEQFL. CDR3 in DNA: TGCAGCGTTGAAGGCTCGATAGCGGGGGGACTTTACAATGAGCAGTTCTTA.

Points on this clonotype: A read error may produce the germline difference seen at one junction end. This chain connects TRBV6-1 to TRBJ2-7; 10 nucleotides match TRBD2. CDR1 is MNHNS and CDR2 is SASEGT in the germline V gene. The CDR3 covers 13 residues. CDR3 DNA: TGTGCTAGCAGGACTAGCGGTAACTACAAGCAGTACTTC. Translating it yields CASRTSGNYKQYF.

V usage is TRBV7-9 and J usage is TRBJ2-7; no clear D gene. CDR1 SEHNR and CDR2 FQNEAQ come from the germline V gene (reference sequence). The CDR3 sequence is 13 residues long. V lost 6 bases and J 3 bases, leaving 12 bases between the germline ends. The CDR3: CASRRAADYEQYF. CDR3 coding DNA: TGTGCCAGCAGAAGGGCAGCCGACTACGAGCAGTACTTC.

The V and J genes are TRBV7-7 and TRBJ2-5, with 7 bases matching TRBD2. The ends lost 1 base at V and 4 bases at J; junction bases unmatched: 6. CDR1 SSHAT and CDR2 FNYEAQ come from the germline V gene (reference sequence). The CDR3 consists of 15 residues. CDR3 sequence: CASSLGLADGETQYF. In nucleotides, the CDR3 is TGTGCCAGCAGCTTAGGCCTAGCGGACGGAGAGACCCAGTACTTC. Full variable domain (rest looked up from reference TRBV7-7 and TRBJ2-5): GAGVSQSPRYKVTKRGQDVTLRCDPISSHATLYWYQQALGQGPEFLTYFNYEAQPDKSGLPSDRFSAERPEGSISTLTIQRTEQRDSAMYRCASSLGLADGETQYFGPGTRLLVL.

Remarks on this clonotype: At one end the junction does not follow the germline gene, possibly because of a read error. J is TRBJ2-1 and V is TRBV6-2 or TRBV6-3, with 10 bases that match TRBD2. The V gene's germline CDR1 is MNHEY and CDR2 SVGEGT. This CDR3 is 15 amino acids long. The CDR3 reads CASSPGLAAYNEQFF. The CDR3 bases are TGTGCCAGCAGTCCCGGACTAGCGGCCTACAATGAGCAATTCTTC.

This chain connects TRBV7-3 to TRBJ1-1; D is uncertain. CDR1 and CDR2 from the germline V gene are SGHTA and FQGTGA. With 5 bases removed from V and 4 bases from J, the gap between germline ends came to 14 bases. The CDR3 sequence is 14 residues long. The CDR3 sequence is CASSPSLGGTEAFF. The CDR3 bases are TGTGCCAGCAGCCCGTCCTTGGGAGGCACTGAAGCTTTCTTT.

This clonotype occurred many times. This chain uses TRBV3-1 with TRBJ1-2, with 8 bases lining up with TRBD1. This CDR3 has 17 residues. The ends lost 0 bases at V and 4 bases at J; junction bases unmatched: 10. Germline V gene sequence: CDR1 LGHDT, CDR2 YNNKEL (reference sequence). The CDR3 region is CASSQDLGQGSRYGYTF. The CDR3 DNA reads as TGTGCCAGCAGCCAAGATCTAGGACAGGGAAGTCGCTATGGCTACACCTTC.

This clonotype was seen at least ten times. The chain uses TRBV27 and TRBJ2-7; maybe TRBD2 (5 bases). Deletions cut 3 bases from V and 3 bases from J, with 6 bases between. The CDR3 extends over 12 amino acids. Looked up from germline, CDR1 is MNHEY and CDR2 is SMNVEV (reference sequence). As DNA, the CDR3 is TGTGCCAGCAGTTTCCGGGGCTACGAGCAGTACTTC. Amino acids: CASSFRGYEQYF.